This TCR beta chain derives from a study of blood T cell repertoires in COVID-19. Authors' processing steps: How many nucleated cells were present was estimated from reference gene primer amplification. Sequenced by immunoSEQ multiplex PCR; TCRdb stores in-frame clones only, minus some. That table is the source of V, J and clone size, and D and trimming were worked out from the DNA. The table records about 260,000 clones, over 75% of them present only once. J was trimmed by 6 bases and V by 1 base; bases with no gene match: 9. From germline, CDR1 is LGHNA and CDR2 YNFKEQ. This CDR3 is built from 16 residues.

V and J are TRBV4-2 and TRBJ1-5, with 7 bases matching TRBD1. The sequencing input was peripheral blood. The sequence was collected from a woman in her 50s with acute or convalescent COVID-19. The CDR3 here is CASSQGGRQGGQPQHF. CDR3 nucleotides: TGTGCCAGCAGCCAAGGGGGGAGACAGGGCGGTCAGCCCCAGCATTTT.